A few counts support the clone carrying this TCR beta chain. As yet, its antigen is unknown. The record originates from a study of beta chain features in type 1 diabetes. Study-wide findings and caveats: Any role of HLA type in TCRB rearrangement remained unresolved here. Patients' naive, central memory and regulatory TCRB repertoires appeared more alike than those of healthy donors. In all four CD4+ subsets, TCRB CDR3 length was significantly, moderately reduced in type 1 diabetes.

A single heparinised draw of around 110 mL on average was taken per donor. This CDR3 has 11 residues. V lost 6 bases, J lost 1 base, and 4 bases lay in between. The germline V gene has CDR1 SGHRS and CDR2 YFSETQ. The whole isolated RNA underwent reverse transcription, so sequencing captured expressed TCRB transcripts. The assay was immunoSEQ multiplex PCR, and TCRdb's table has in-frame clones only and misses some. The sample lists hundreds of thousands of clones; roughly 16% were seen once. The sample taken for sequencing was naive CD4+ T cells from blood. V usage is TRBV5-1 and J usage is TRBJ2-5; D remains unclear. The source of this sequence is a woman under 30 in good health. The CDR3 DNA reads as TGCGCCAGCAAATCCCAAGAGACCCAGTACTTC. Encoded protein: CASKSQETQYF.